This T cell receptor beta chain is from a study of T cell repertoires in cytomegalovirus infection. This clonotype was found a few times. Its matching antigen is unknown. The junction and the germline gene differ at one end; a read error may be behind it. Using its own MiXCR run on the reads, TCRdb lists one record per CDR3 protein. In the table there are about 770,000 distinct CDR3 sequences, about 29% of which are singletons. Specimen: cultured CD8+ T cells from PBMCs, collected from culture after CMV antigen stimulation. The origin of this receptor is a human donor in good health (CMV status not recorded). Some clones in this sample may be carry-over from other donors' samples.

The CDR3: CASSLYEGMVGF. In DNA form, the CDR3 reads TGTGCCAGCAGCTTATATGAAGGGATGGTTGGCTTC. V gene TRBV11-2 combines with J gene TRBJ2-5; D is ambiguous. The CDR3 length is 12 residues. From germline, CDR1 is SGHAT and CDR2 FQNNGV.